These 11 T cell receptor beta chains came from one sample sequenced in a study of blood T cells in healthy people across ages. It was with a sample-barcoded 5' primer and a J-beta primer mix that a second PCR of roughly 7 to 12 cycles was run. A single record per CDR3 protein comes from TCRdb applying MiXCR to the 5' RACE reads. The repertoire holds 600,000 to 650,000 distinct CDR3 sequences, with approximately 59% as singletons. Sequenced material: blood. Receptors were obtained from a man in his fifties or sixties in good health.

This chain joins TRBV10-3 and TRBJ1-2; the match to TRBD1 covers 9 bases. CDR1 is ENHRY, CDR2 SYGVKD, per germline. The V and J ends lost 3 bases and 1 base, in that order; junction bases with no gene match: 6. CDR3 length: 16 residues. Here the CDR3 reads CAISDRGTGINYGYTF. Written as DNA, the CDR3 is TGTGCCATCAGTGATAGGGGGACAGGGATTAACTATGGCTACACCTTC.

There are a few counts of this clonotype. This sequence joins TRBV29-1 and TRBJ2-5; D may be TRBD1 (7 bases). Germline lookup yields CDR1 SQVTM and CDR2 ANQGSEA. The CDR3 sequence is 13 residues long. Between the trimmed V and J ends, which lost 7 bases and 2 bases, there was a span of 14 bases. CDR3 amino acids: CSAEQGTQETQYF. In DNA, the CDR3 is TGCAGCGCCGAACAGGGGACTCAAGAGACCCAGTACTTC.

This chain uses TRBV5-1 with TRBJ2-6; D is ambiguous. Germline assignment: CDR1 SGHRS and CDR2 YFSETQ. Trimming took off 0 bases at V and 0 bases at J, with 7 bases between the two ends. CDR3 length equals 16 residues. The CDR3 DNA sequence: TGCGCCAGCAGCTTGGGGACCAACTCTGGGGCCAACGTCCTGACTTTC. The encoded protein is CASSLGTNSGANVLTF.

This rearrangement joins TRBV10-3 to TRBJ2-7; TRBD1 matches 9 bases. This CDR3 comprises 14 residues. Germline V gives CDR1 ENHRY, CDR2 SYGVKD. V was pared by 4 bases and J by 5 bases, with 6 bases of the junction left unmatched. CDR3 residues: CAISVTGGLNEQYF. The CDR3 nucleotides are TGTGCCATCAGTGTGACAGGGGGGTTGAACGAGCAGTACTTC.

This clonotype was recorded many times. The chain couples TRBV18 to TRBJ2-3, with a possible D match to TRBD1 (6 bases). The V and J ends lost 2 bases and 3 bases respectively, with 9 bases between them. This CDR3 region has 14 residues. CDR1 and CDR2 (germline): KGHSH, LQKENI. The CDR3 bases are TGTGCCAGCTCACCAAAGGGGGAGACAGATACGCAGTATTTT. Translated: CASSPKGETDTQYF.

The rearrangement uses TRBV5-4 and TRBJ2-1; unclear D gene. The V gene's germline CDR1 is SGHNT and CDR2 YYREEE (reference sequence). The CDR3 has 15 residues. Trimming cost V 0 bases and J 0 bases, with 7 bases left between them. The DNA of the CDR3 is TGTGCCAGCAGCTTGGGCGAAAGCTCCTACAATGAGCAGTTCTTC. This sequence encodes CASSLGESSYNEQFF.

The chain carries TRBV6-2 or TRBV6-3 and TRBJ2-7; 8 positions agree with TRBD1. The DNA end is more similar to TRBJ2-5, so the J call may be wrong. Per the germline V gene, CDR1 is MNHEY and CDR2 is SVGEGT. The CDR3 totals 16 residues. The CDR3 reads CASSDAATGVVETQYF. CDR3 bases: TGTGCCAGCAGTGACGCAGCGACAGGGGTTGTAGAGACCCAGTACTTC.

This chain links TRBV20-1 with TRBJ1-4; 9 bases line up with TRBD1. With V trimmed by 2 bases and J by 16 bases, 14 bases remained unmatched. CDR3 length: 14 amino acids. CDR1 and CDR2 from the germline V gene are DFQATT and SNEGSKA (reference sequence). CDR3 loop: CSARIFGTGRSQFF. CDR3 nucleotides: TGCAGTGCTAGAATCTTCGGGACAGGGCGATCTCAGTTTTTT.

The chain recombines TRBV6-4 with TRBJ2-7; D is perhaps TRBD2 (5 bases). This CDR3 comprises 14 residues. The V gene lost 4 bases and the J gene lost 0 bases, with 10 bases spanning the gap. Germline CDR1 reads MRHNA; CDR2 reads SNTAGT. The CDR3 DNA follows: TGTGCCAGCAGTGGCCGGGGTTTCTCCTACGAGCAGTACTTC. Protein sequence: CASSGRGFSYEQYF.

V and J are TRBV10-3 and TRBJ1-2; TRBD1 matches at 8 bases. The junction had 7 bases not matched to a gene; V was cut back by 5 bases and J by 2 bases. Germline CDR1 and CDR2: ENHRY and SYGVKD. The CDR3 runs to 15 residues. CDR3: CAISPGTGDNYGYTF. In nucleotides, the CDR3 is TGTGCCATCAGTCCCGGGACAGGAGACAACTATGGCTACACCTTC.

The chain couples TRBV29-1 to TRBJ1-2; maybe TRBD1 (6 bases). With 6 bases removed from V and 7 bases from J, the gap between germline ends came to 24 bases. The germline CDR1 and CDR2 sequences are SQVTM and ANQGSEA. The CDR3 is made up of 15 amino acids. CDR3 DNA sequence: TGCAGCGTCCCGGGCGCGCGGGGGCAGAGTGGTGGCTACACCTTC. Residues: CSVPGARGQSGGYTF.